The TCR beta chain under discussion was sequenced for a study of cytomegalovirus exposure and HLA in healthy donors. This clone came up once. The target antigen is unknown. Germline V gene sequence: CDR1 SGHAT, CDR2 FQNNGV. The CDR3 extends over 16 amino acids. V lost 4 bases and J lost 0, with 13 bases in between. Study-wide points: Analysis was performed later, and it showed HLA-associated TCR beta chains to be more clonally expanded than equally common others.

Amplification used 60 Vbeta primers and 13 Jbeta primers. Clones were sequenced by immunoSEQ multiplex PCR, and TCRdb holds only the in-frame ones, with some missing. The sample includes almost 200,000 clones, around 78% seen only once; the top ten take under 2%. The sequenced sample was PBMCs. The rearrangement links TRBV11-2 to TRBJ1-5, with D maybe TRBD1 (6 bases). The TCR originated in a man in his thirties or forties in good health and CMV-seronegative. The CDR3 sequence is CASSSLTGNSNQPQHF. The CDR3 nucleotides read TGTGCCAGCAGCTCCCTAACAGGGAATAGCAATCAGCCCCAGCATTTT.